This is a list of T cell receptor beta chains from one sample in a study of circulating tumor DNA in untreated peripheral T-cell lymphoma. Assay used: immunoSEQ multiplex PCR; TCRdb lists only in-frame clones, some missing. The sample holds fewer than 7,500 clones, roughly 80% seen once. Sequencing was done on a sample of tumor tissue. The receptors derive from a human donor with peripheral T-cell lymphoma. Each CDR3 is given with its conserved first and last residue. A D gene is named only where the DNA matches it firmly. Clone size is not always given. Where it is, it says once, few, many or a class for expanded clones.

v_gene: TRBV18
d_gene: TRBD2
abundance: -
j_gene: TRBJ2-7
CDR3aa: CASSPMGLAGSYEQYF
CDR3nt: TGTGCCAGCTCACCAATGGGACTAGCGGGGTCCTACGAGCAGTACTTC

v_gene: TRBV9
d_gene: TRBD1
abundance: -
j_gene: TRBJ1-5
CDR3aa: CASSQDRIEGQPQHF
CDR3nt: TGTGCCAGCAGTCAGGACAGGATTGAAGGTCAGCCCCAGCATTTT

v_gene: TRBV28
d_gene: -
abundance: -
j_gene: TRBJ2-7
CDR3aa: CASSLWDTSYEQYF
CDR3nt: TGTGCCAGCAGTTTATGGGACACTTCCTACGAGCAGTACTTC

v_gene: TRBV11-3
d_gene: TRBD1
abundance: -
j_gene: TRBJ2-5
CDR3aa: CASSLGDRGLQETQYF
CDR3nt: TGTGCCAGCAGCCTAGGGGACAGGGGACTCCAAGAGACCCAGTACTTC

v_gene: TRBV11-3
d_gene: -
abundance: -
j_gene: TRBJ1-6
CDR3aa: CASSLTGIGNSPLHF
CDR3nt: TGTGCCAGCAGTCTAACAGGGATAGGCAATTCACCCCTCCACTTT

v_gene: TRBV4-1
d_gene: -
abundance: -
j_gene: TRBJ2-5
CDR3aa: CASSQVGGGQETQYF
CDR3nt: TGCGCCAGCAGCCAAGTAGGTGGGGGCCAGGAGACCCAGTACTTC

v_gene: TRBV19
d_gene: TRBD1
abundance: medium-sized
j_gene: TRBJ1-4
CDR3aa: CASSIGQGTNEKLFF
CDR3nt: TGTGCCAGTAGTATTGGACAGGGAACTAATGAAAAACTGTTTTTT

v_gene: TRBV6-8
d_gene: TRBD1
abundance: few
j_gene: TRBJ1-6
CDR3aa: CASSPSGRDSVSGDSPLHF
CDR3nt: TGTGCCAGCAGCCCTTCGGGTCGGGACAGCGTTTCTGGGGATTCACCCCTCCACTTT

v_gene: TRBV29-1
d_gene: TRBD1
abundance: -
j_gene: TRBJ1-2
CDR3aa: CSVGLGQGRYGYTF
CDR3nt: TGCAGCGTCGGGCTGGGACAGGGGAGATATGGCTACACCTTC

v_gene: TRBV5-1
d_gene: -
abundance: -
j_gene: TRBJ1-1
CDR3aa: CASSQRLSVNTEAFF
CDR3nt: TGCGCCAGCAGCCAGAGACTTTCAGTGAACACTGAAGCTTTCTTT

v_gene: TRBV28
d_gene: -
abundance: -
j_gene: TRBJ2-7
CDR3aa: CASSTRLVSYEQYF
CDR3nt: TGTGCCAGCAGTACCAGACTAGTATCCTACGAGCAGTACTTC

v_gene: TRBV10-2
d_gene: TRBD1
abundance: -
j_gene: TRBJ1-1
CDR3aa: CASSEPGQGLSYGEAFF
CDR3nt: TGCGCCAGCAGTGAACCGGGACAGGGGCTTTCTTATGGTGAAGCTTTCTTT

v_gene: TRBV19
d_gene: -
abundance: -
j_gene: TRBJ2-5
CDR3aa: CASSPTVVETQYF
CDR3nt: TGTGCCAGTAGTCCCACCGTGGTGGAGACCCAGTACTTC

v_gene: TRBV29-1
d_gene: -
abundance: few
j_gene: TRBJ1-1
CDR3aa: CSVERGGWTEAFF
CDR3nt: TGCAGCGTTGAAAGGGGAGGGTGGACTGAAGCTTTCTTT

v_gene: TRBV19
d_gene: -
abundance: -
j_gene: TRBJ2-2
CDR3aa: CASSPEGFGELFF
CDR3nt: TGTGCCAGTAGTCCCGAAGGGTTCGGGGAGCTGTTTTTT

v_gene: TRBV19
d_gene: TRBD2
abundance: -
j_gene: TRBJ2-4
CDR3aa: CASSYTGGNIAKNIQYF
CDR3nt: TGTGCCAGTAGTTATACCGGGGGGAATATTGCCAAAAACATTCAGTACTTC

v_gene: TRBV18
d_gene: -
abundance: -
j_gene: TRBJ2-3
CDR3aa: CASLPLQGVRHTDTQYF
CDR3nt: TGTGCCAGCTTACCATTACAGGGTGTTCGGCACACAGATACGCAGTATTTT

v_gene: TRBV2
d_gene: -
abundance: once
j_gene: TRBJ2-6
CDR3aa: CASSEDATGANVLTF
CDR3nt: TGTGCCAGCAGTGAAGACGCAACTGGGGCCAACGTCCTGACTTTC

v_gene: TRBV28
d_gene: TRBD1
abundance: -
j_gene: TRBJ1-1
CDR3aa: CASSLTGVGNTEAFF
CDR3nt: TGTGCCAGCAGTCTAACAGGGGTAGGGAACACTGAAGCTTTCTTT

v_gene: TRBV12-5
d_gene: -
abundance: -
j_gene: TRBJ1-2
CDR3aa: CASGNIPRTYGYTF
CDR3nt: TGTGCTAGTGGCAATATTCCGAGAACCTATGGCTACACCTTC

v_gene: TRBV25-1
d_gene: -
abundance: few
j_gene: TRBJ1-1
CDR3aa: CTSSGTVSAEAFF
CDR3nt: TGTACCAGCAGTGGGACCGTCTCGGCTGAAGCTTTCTTT

v_gene: TRBV28
d_gene: TRBD2
abundance: -
j_gene: TRBJ2-1
CDR3aa: CASSLSSAGGGEQFF
CDR3nt: TGTGCCAGCAGTTTATCTTCAGCGGGGGGTGGTGAGCAGTTCTTC

v_gene: TRBV18
d_gene: -
abundance: -
j_gene: TRBJ1-2
CDR3aa: CASSPMWNYGYTF
CDR3nt: TGTGCCAGCTCACCGATGTGGAACTATGGCTACACCTTC

v_gene: TRBV29-1
d_gene: -
abundance: -
j_gene: TRBJ1-2
CDR3aa: CSAEGRLNYGYTF
CDR3nt: TGCAGCGCAGAAGGGAGGCTTAACTATGGCTACACCTTC

v_gene: TRBV19
d_gene: -
abundance: once
j_gene: TRBJ2-7
CDR3aa: CASSIDRFYEQYF
CDR3nt: TGTGCCAGTAGTATAGATCGATTCTACGAGCAGTACTTC

v_gene: TRBV25-1
d_gene: -
abundance: -
j_gene: TRBJ1-2
CDR3aa: CASSEGGEEFGYTF
CDR3nt: TGTGCCAGCAGTGAAGGAGGGGAGGAGTTTGGCTACACCTTC

v_gene: TRBV6-8
d_gene: TRBD1
abundance: -
j_gene: TRBJ2-7
CDR3aa: CAISGRDRNYEQYF
CDR3nt: TGTGCCATCAGTGGCCGGGACAGGAACTACGAGCAGTACTTC

v_gene: TRBV6-8
d_gene: -
abundance: -
j_gene: TRBJ1-1
CDR3aa: CASSSPGRGRAFF
CDR3nt: TGTGCCAGCAGTTCCCCGGGGAGGGGGAGAGCTTTCTTT

v_gene: TRBV19
d_gene: -
abundance: few
j_gene: TRBJ2-7
CDR3aa: CASSMLGGEQYF
CDR3nt: TGTGCCAGTAGTATGTTAGGCGGAGAGCAGTACTTC

v_gene: TRBV15
d_gene: TRBD1
abundance: -
j_gene: TRBJ1-4
CDR3aa: CATSRLKGQGAEKLFF
CDR3nt: TGTGCCACCAGCAGACTAAAGGGACAGGGGGCTGAAAAACTGTTTTTT

v_gene: TRBV6-8
d_gene: -
abundance: -
j_gene: TRBJ1-1
CDR3aa: CASSRTRHTEAFF
CDR3nt: TGTGCCAGCAGTCGGACACGGCACACTGAAGCTTTTTTT

v_gene: TRBV28
d_gene: TRBD1
abundance: -
j_gene: TRBJ1-2
CDR3aa: CASSTTGGLYGYTF
CDR3nt: TGTGCCAGCAGCACTACAGGGGGCCTCTATGGCTACACCTTC

v_gene: TRBV6-8
d_gene: -
abundance: -
j_gene: TRBJ2-5
CDR3aa: CASSYVLGGVQYF
CDR3nt: TGTGCCAGCAGTTACGTCTTGGGGGGAGTCCAGTACTTC

v_gene: TRBV28
d_gene: -
abundance: -
j_gene: TRBJ2-5
CDR3aa: CASSLPVGQETQYF
CDR3nt: TGTGCCAGCAGCCTGCCCGTCGGGCAAGAGACCCAGTACTTC

v_gene: TRBV10-3
d_gene: -
abundance: -
j_gene: TRBJ1-1
CDR3aa: CAISEDWDRKVAFF
CDR3nt: TGTGCCATCAGTGAGGATTGGGATAGGAAGGTAGCTTTCTTT

v_gene: TRBV10-1
d_gene: -
abundance: -
j_gene: TRBJ2-1
CDR3aa: CASSLNSEQFF
CDR3nt: TGCGCCAGCAGTCTGAACTCTGAGCAGTTCTTC

v_gene: TRBV28
d_gene: -
abundance: -
j_gene: TRBJ2-7
CDR3aa: CASTGRGIYEQYF
CDR3nt: TGTGCCAGCACAGGGAGGGGGATTTACGAGCAGTACTTC